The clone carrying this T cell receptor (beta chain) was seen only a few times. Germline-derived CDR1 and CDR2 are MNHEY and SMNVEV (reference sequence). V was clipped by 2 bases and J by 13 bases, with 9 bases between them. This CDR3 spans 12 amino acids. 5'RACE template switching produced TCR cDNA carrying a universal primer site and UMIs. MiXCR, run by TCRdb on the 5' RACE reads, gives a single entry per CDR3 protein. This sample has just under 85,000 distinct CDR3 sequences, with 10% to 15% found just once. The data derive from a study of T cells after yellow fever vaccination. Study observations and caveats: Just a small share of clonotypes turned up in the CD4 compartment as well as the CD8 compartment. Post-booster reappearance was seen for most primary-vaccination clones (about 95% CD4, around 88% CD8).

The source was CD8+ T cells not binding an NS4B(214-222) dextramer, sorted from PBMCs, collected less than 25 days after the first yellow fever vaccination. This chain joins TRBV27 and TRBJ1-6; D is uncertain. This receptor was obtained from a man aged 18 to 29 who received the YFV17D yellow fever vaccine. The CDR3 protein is CASSLGGRPLHF. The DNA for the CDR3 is TGTGCCAGCAGTTTAGGAGGGCGGCCCCTCCACTTT.